A single sample gave rise to the 24 T cell receptor beta chains below, sequenced in a study of T cells after yellow fever vaccination. TCRdb fed the 5' RACE reads into MiXCR, producing one record per CDR3 protein. The sample consists of about 58,000 distinct CDR3 sequences, roughly 6.9% of them appearing once. The starting material was CD8+ T cells sorted from PBMCs, obtained on the day of the first yellow fever vaccination. These TCRs come from a man aged 18-30 years who received the YFV17D yellow fever vaccine.

Ten or more counts support this clonotype. This sequence joins TRBV20-1 and TRBJ1-5, with D possibly matching TRBD1 (5 bases). Germline CDR1 reads DFQATT; CDR2 reads SNEGSKA (reference sequence). The germline V and J ends were trimmed by 0 bases and 6 bases, with 15 bases remaining between them. CDR3 size: 15 residues. This CDR3 is CSARDGRGTGQPQHF. CDR3 DNA: TGCAGTGCTAGAGATGGCCGGGGGACCGGTCAGCCCCAGCATTTT.

The chain recombines TRBV5-1 with TRBJ2-2; 7 bases are a match to TRBD1. CDR3 length: 15 residues. With V trimmed by 4 bases and J by 2 bases, 5 bases remained unmatched. The germline V gene encodes CDR1 SGHRS and CDR2 YFSETQ. CDR3 loop: CASSGRQGNTGELFF. DNA of the CDR3: TGCGCCAGCAGCGGAAGACAGGGAAACACCGGGGAGCTGTTTTTT.

This clonotype was detected ten times or more. The chain has TRBV4-3 and TRBJ2-1, with D maybe TRBD2 (5 bases). This CDR3 is 14 amino acids long. Trimming stripped 1 base from V and 5 bases from J, with 9 bases between. Germline V gene lookup returns CDR1 LGHNA and CDR2 YSLEER. CDR3 coding DNA: TGCGCCAGCAGCCAAGGCGATAGCGACAATGAGCAGTTCTTC. Protein product: CASSQGDSDNEQFF.

This clonotype came up a few times. No DNA is shown, since the ends of the CDR3 on it are uncertain; the CDR3 is the one TCRdb lists. This chain connects TRBV19 to TRBJ1-2; TRBD1 is taken as the D call from the table, unchecked against the DNA. The CDR3 length is 18 residues, termini included. CDR1 is LNHDA, CDR2 SQIVND, per germline (reference sequence). CDR3 amino acids: CASSISLDRGERDYGYTF.

This clonotype was counted at least ten times. Written as DNA, the CDR3 is TGTGCCAGCAGCTCGACTAGCGGGGGGGACACAGATACGCAGTATTTT. Protein: CASSSTSGGDTDTQYF. This sequence joins TRBV7-9 and TRBJ2-3; 14 bases fit TRBD2. Germline-derived CDR1 and CDR2 are SEHNR and FQNEAQ (reference sequence). The V segment lost 4 bases and the J segment 2 bases; nucleotides outside the gene matches: 2. CDR3 size: 16 residues.

V gene TRBV6-2 or TRBV6-3 combines with J gene TRBJ2-7; D is uncertain. CDR1 and CDR2 (germline): MNHEY, SVGEGT. There are 12 residues in the CDR3. Trimming took 0 bases from V and 5 from J, leaving 5 bases between them. CDR3 sequence: CASSYSTHEQYF. CDR3 bases: TGTGCCAGCAGTTACTCGACGCACGAGCAGTACTTC.

CDR3 sequence (DNA): TGTGCCAGCACATGGGGGGCTAATGACGAGCAGTACTTC. Protein: CASTWGANDEQYF. This chain joins TRBV12-3 or TRBV12-4 and TRBJ2-7; D may be TRBD1 or TRBD2 (6 bases each). This CDR3 contains 13 residues. V lost 7 bases and J lost 5, with 15 bases in between.

This clonotype has a handful of counts. The chain joins TRBV5-1 to TRBJ2-1; D is perhaps TRBD1 (6 bases). The CDR3 is 16 amino acids. V lost 3 bases and J 1 base, leaving 14 bases between the germline ends. The germline V gene encodes CDR1 SGHRS and CDR2 YFSETQ. DNA for the CDR3: TGCGCCAGCAGCTACCGATTAGGGGGTTCCTACAATGAGCAGTTCTTC. Translating it yields CASSYRLGGSYNEQFF.

The table lists this clonotype with many counts. This chain joins TRBV7-9 and TRBJ2-5, with 11 positions matching TRBD2. J lost 0 bases, V lost 5 bases, and 2 bases had no gene match. The CDR3 has 15 residues. The germline V gene has CDR1 SEHNR and CDR2 FQNEAQ (reference sequence). The CDR3 is CASSPSGGYQETQYF. DNA for the CDR3: TGTGCCAGCAGCCCTAGCGGGGGGTACCAAGAGACCCAGTACTTC.

This clonotype was picked up many times. The chain is built from TRBV27 and TRBJ1-1; D possibly corresponds to TRBD1 (6 bases). V dropped 3 bases and J dropped 1 base, with 9 bases sitting between them. The V gene's germline CDR1 is MNHEY and CDR2 SMNVEV (reference sequence). The CDR3 runs to 14 residues. CDR3 sequence: CASSFGTPNTEAFF. In DNA form, the CDR3 reads TGTGCCAGCAGTTTTGGGACACCGAACACTGAAGCTTTCTTT.

This clonotype has only a few counts. Here the CDR3 reads CASSTPTGNTGELFF. The CDR3 DNA follows: TGCGCCAGCAGCACCCCGACAGGGAACACCGGGGAGCTGTTTTTT. J is TRBJ2-2 and V is TRBV4-1, with D perhaps matching TRBD1 (6 bases). The CDR3 sequence is 15 residues long. Per the germline V gene, CDR1 is MGHRA and CDR2 is YSYEKL. V lost 5 bases, J lost 1 base, and 11 bases lay in between.

This clonotype was observed many times. The chain has TRBV11-2 and TRBJ2-3; D not resolved. This CDR3 region has 13 residues. In germline, CDR1 is SGHAT, CDR2 FQNNGV. The germline V and J ends were trimmed by 5 bases and 0 bases, with 6 bases remaining between them. As DNA, the CDR3 is TGTGCCAGCAGCCCTGTCAGCACAGATACGCAGTATTTT. This gives the protein CASSPVSTDTQYF.

A few counts support this clonotype. The chain uses TRBV29-1 and TRBJ2-3, with 10 bases identical to TRBD1. The CDR3 contains 18 residues. The junction had 18 bases not matched to a gene; V was cut back by 7 bases and J by 2 bases. Germline-derived CDR1 and CDR2 are SQVTM and ANQGSEA. The CDR3 nucleotides are TGCAGCGCGTGGACATCCTCCGAGACAGGGGGCGCCACAGATACGCAGTATTTT. Translated: CSAWTSSETGGATDTQYF.

V gene TRBV5-1 combines with J gene TRBJ1-1, with 9 bases that match TRBD1. The CDR3 length is 18 residues. Per germline, CDR1 SGHRS and CDR2 YFSETQ. Germline trimming cut 0 bases from V and 0 bases from J; bases unmatched to any gene: 9. CDR3 coding DNA: TGCGCCAGCAGCTTGGCCAGGGGGGGACAGGGCATGAACACTGAAGCTTTCTTT. As protein: CASSLARGGQGMNTEAFF. Based on the CDR3 plus reference TRBV5-1 and TRBJ1-1, the full variable domain is KAGVTQTPRYLIKTRGQQVTLSCSPISGHRSVSWYQQTPGQGLQFLFEYFSETQRNKGNFPGRFSGRQFSNSRSEMNVSTLELGDSALYLCASSLARGGQGMNTEAFFGQGTRLTVV.

This clonotype was counted only a few times. The chain couples TRBV7-8 to TRBJ2-3; TRBD2 is a possible D gene (5 bases). From germline, CDR1 is SGHVS and CDR2 FQNEAQ. Trimming took 3 bases from V and 3 from J, leaving 10 bases between them. The CDR3 is 14 residues long. CDR3 in amino acids: CASSFRAETDTQYF. The CDR3 DNA sequence: TGTGCCAGCAGCTTTCGAGCGGAGACAGATACGCAGTATTTT.

The table lists this clonotype with many counts. The rearrangement uses TRBV7-9 and TRBJ2-5, with 9 bases aligning to TRBD1. The germline gives CDR1 SEHNR, CDR2 FQNEAQ (reference sequence). This CDR3 spans 16 amino acids. J was trimmed by 5 bases and V by 5 bases; bases with no gene match: 12. CDR3 region: CASSGGTGIGQETQYF. The CDR3 DNA sequence: TGTGCCAGCAGCGGGGGGACAGGGATCGGGCAGGAGACCCAGTACTTC. Full variable domain (remainder filled in from reference TRBV7-9 and TRBJ2-5): DTGVSQNPRHKITKRGQNVTFRCDPISEHNRLYWYRQTLGQGPEFLTYFQNEAQLEKSRLLSDRFSAERPKGSFSTLEIQRTEQGDSAMYLCASSGGTGIGQETQYFGPGTRLLVL.

The chain carries TRBV11-2 and TRBJ2-7; the D gene is possibly TRBD2 (6 bases). V shed 0 bases and J shed 5 bases, with 11 bases lying between them. The CDR3 extends over 14 amino acids. Germline CDR1 and CDR2: SGHAT and FQNNGV. The CDR3 coding sequence is TGTGCCAGCAGCTTAGATCATGGCGGGGACGAGCAGTACGTC. It encodes CASSLDHGGDEQYV.

Notes on this clonotype: Given a much more abundant clone one base away, this may be a read error. The J gene is TRBJ1-3, the V gene TRBV6-5; D gene uncertain. V lost 0 bases and J lost 2, with 14 bases in between. The CDR3 consists of 17 residues. Germline lookup yields CDR1 MNHEY and CDR2 SVGAGI. The CDR3 is CASSYSISDATGNTIYF. The CDR3 coding sequence is TGTGCCAGCAGTTACTCGATTTCGGACGCTACTGGAAACACCATATATTTT.

Worth noting for this clonotype: A clone one base away is much larger, so this may be a read error. The chain is built from TRBV4-3 and TRBJ2-7; D is uncertain. Germline CDR1 reads LGHNA; CDR2 reads YSLEER. The CDR3 is made up of 15 amino acids. The CDR3 region is CPSSQVASGAYEQYF. CDR3 DNA: TGCCCCAGCAGCCAAGTGGCTTCCGGCGCCTACGAGCAGTACTTC.

In this sample, this clonotype turned up many times. The chain is built from TRBV6-1 and TRBJ2-4; TRBD1 is a possible D gene (7 bases). Germline V gene sequence: CDR1 MNHNS, CDR2 SASEGT. Trimming removed 4 bases from V and 2 bases from J, with 15 bases in between. This CDR3 has 16 residues. The CDR3 reads CASSAEEGASKNIQYF. Here the CDR3 DNA reads TGTGCCAGCAGTGCTGAGGAGGGGGCCTCCAAAAACATTCAGTACTTC.

The chain links TRBV2 to TRBJ1-5; D is unclear. Trimming took off 7 bases at V and 2 bases at J, with 12 bases between the two ends. This CDR3 is built from 14 residues. Germline lookup yields CDR1 SNHLY and CDR2 FYNNEI. CDR3 residues: CASNHIEGNQPQHF. CDR3 nucleotide sequence: TGTGCCAGCAACCACATCGAGGGCAATCAGCCCCAGCATTTT.

This clonotype was seen many times. The chain links TRBV12-3 or TRBV12-4 to TRBJ2-1, with 7 bases aligning to TRBD2. Losses at the gene ends were 5 bases for V and 2 bases for J; bases not matched to a gene: 6. The CDR3 totals 15 residues. CDR3 residues: CASSGSGRTYNEQFF. In nucleotides, the CDR3 is TGTGCCAGCAGTGGTAGCGGGCGAACCTACAATGAGCAGTTCTTC.

This chain uses TRBV5-1 with TRBJ2-3; D is perhaps TRBD1 or TRBD2 (5 bases each). The CDR3 spans 12 residues. CDR1 is SGHRS, CDR2 YFSETQ, per germline. The V end was cut by 7 bases, the J end by 2 bases, with 8 bases between. This chain's CDR3 is CASRGFTDTQYF. In DNA, the CDR3 is TGCGCCAGCCGGGGCTTCACAGATACGCAGTATTTT. Combining the CDR3 with reference TRBV5-1 and TRBJ2-3 gives the whole variable domain KAGVTQTPRYLIKTRGQQVTLSCSPISGHRSVSWYQQTPGQGLQFLFEYFSETQRNKGNFPGRFSGRQFSNSRSEMNVSTLELGDSALYLCASRGFTDTQYFGPGTRLTVL.

This clonotype was picked up a small number of times. The germline gene is not matched at one end of the junction; a read error may be the cause. The genes are TRBV6-1 and TRBJ2-7; D unclear. CDR3 size: 13 residues. Per germline, CDR1 MNHNS and CDR2 SASEGT. For the CDR3, the DNA is TGTGCCAGCAGCGAAGGCCACCCGGGCGAGCAGTACTTC. Residues: CASSEGHPGEQYF.